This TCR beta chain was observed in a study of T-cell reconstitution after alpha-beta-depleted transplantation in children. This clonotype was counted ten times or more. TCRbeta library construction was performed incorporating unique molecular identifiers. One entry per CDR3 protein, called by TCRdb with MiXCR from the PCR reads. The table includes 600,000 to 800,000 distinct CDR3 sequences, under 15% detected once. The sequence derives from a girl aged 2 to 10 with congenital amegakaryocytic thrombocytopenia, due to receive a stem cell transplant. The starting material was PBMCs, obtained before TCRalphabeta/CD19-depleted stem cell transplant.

CDR3 in DNA: TGCGCCAGCAGCTTGGACCGGGACAGGGGGTCAGATACGCAGTATTTT. Protein product: CASSLDRDRGSDTQYF. J is TRBJ2-3 and V is TRBV5-1; 11 nucleotides align to TRBD1. CDR3 size: 16 residues. In germline, CDR1 is SGHRS, CDR2 YFSETQ. Trimming took 0 bases from V and 4 from J; bases not matched to a gene: 4.